This T cell receptor (beta chain) was observed in a study of molecular identifiers for immune sequencing clone quantification. Many counts were recorded for this clonotype. TCRdb reprocessed the PCR reads with MiXCR, giving one entry per CDR3 protein. The table includes about 640,000 distinct CDR3 sequences, approximately 20% detected once. V lost 11 bases, J lost 4 bases, and 15 bases lay in between. The germline CDR1 and CDR2 sequences are SNHLY and FYNNEI. This CDR3 contains 13 residues. The sequencing sample was made of naive CD8+ T cells from blood, with Jurkat cell RNA spiked in. Documented subset: FACS-sorted CD8+CD4-CCR7+CD45RA+ naive T cells. This TCR was sampled from a human donor in good health. Some libraries in this study had Jurkat cell RNA spiked in. The J gene is TRBJ2-1, the V gene TRBV2; D is ambiguous. CDR3 residues: CALKAATYNEQFF. The CDR3 region has the DNA TGTGCCCTAAAAGCAGCTACATACAATGAGCAGTTCTTC.